Following are 22 T cell receptor beta chains from one sample sequenced in a study of T cells in Graves' hyperthyroidism and ophthalmopathy. Researchers amplified the TCR beta CDR3 regions from RNA transcripts. First-round RT-PCR with HTBI primers amplified the TCR CDR3 region. TCRdb analysed the multiplex PCR reads with MiXCR anew, one entry per CDR3 protein. The sample shows about 740,000 distinct CDR3 sequences, about 14% of them seen only once. Specimen: blood. All receptors derive from a young woman with Graves' hyperthyroidism.

In its sample, this clonotype was seen a few times. This rearrangement joins TRBV20-1 to TRBJ2-3, with a weak D call TRBD2 (5 bases). Germline lookup yields CDR1 DFQATT and CDR2 SNEGSKA (reference sequence). V was shortened by 3 bases and J by 2 bases, with 12 bases between the two germline ends. There are 14 residues in the CDR3. The CDR3 bases are TGCAGTGCTAGTGGAAGCGGCCTCACAGATACGCAGTATTTT. This translates into CSASGSGLTDTQYF.

This clonotype was found many times. The rearrangement joins TRBV6-2 or TRBV6-3 to TRBJ1-3; no definite D call. Germline CDR1 MNHEY, CDR2 SVGEGT. Trimming cost V 7 bases and J 3 bases, with 10 bases left between them. The CDR3 runs 13 residues. The CDR3 loop reads CASTDTYGNTIYF. The CDR3, as DNA: TGTGCCAGCACCGACACCTATGGAAACACCATATATTTT.

V gene TRBV6-2 or TRBV6-3 combines with J gene TRBJ1-4; D is undetermined. CDR1 MNHEY and CDR2 SVGEGT come from the germline V gene. The CDR3 is 12 residues long. Trimming removed 5 bases from V and 4 bases from J, with 5 bases in between. This CDR3 reads CASSANNEKLFF. In nucleotides, the CDR3 is TGTGCCAGCAGTGCCAATAATGAAAAACTGTTTTTT.

V is TRBV11-2 and J is TRBJ2-2; 11 positions match TRBD2. Germline CDR1 is SGHAT and CDR2 is FQNNGV. V was clipped by 3 bases and J by 7 bases; unmatched bases: 19. The CDR3 runs to 20 residues. The chain's CDR3 is CASSLVSALARTSGYGELFF. CDR3 coding DNA: TGTGCCAGCAGCTTGGTCTCAGCCCTGGCTCGGACTAGCGGGTACGGGGAGCTGTTTTTT.

This chain links TRBV4-1 with TRBJ2-7, with D possibly called TRBD1 or TRBD2 (5 bases each). CDR1 and CDR2 from the germline V gene are MGHRA and YSYEKL. V dropped 0 bases and J dropped 9 bases, with 12 bases sitting between them. This CDR3 is 13 amino acids long. The CDR3 DNA is TGCGCCAGCAGCCAAGATGAGTGGGGACGGCAGTACTTC. This encodes CASSQDEWGRQYF.

The CDR3 nucleotides are TGCAGTGCTAGAGAATCAGGGGGCTATCAGCCCCAGCATTTT. Its translation is CSARESGGYQPQHF. V gene TRBV20-1 combines with J gene TRBJ1-5; 8 bases are a match to TRBD1. After removal of 0 bases from V and 5 bases from J, the junction contained 3 bases not matched to a gene. The V gene's germline CDR1 is DFQATT and CDR2 SNEGSKA (reference sequence). The CDR3 consists of 14 residues.

V and J are TRBV7-9 and TRBJ2-5; the match to TRBD2 covers 8 bases. The CDR3 covers 16 residues. Germline loops: CDR1 SEHNR, CDR2 FQNEAQ (reference sequence). V lost 2 bases and J lost 1; bases outside the gene matches: 6. DNA of the CDR3: TGTGCCAGCAGCTTATTCCCGGGAGGGGTCCAAGAGACCCAGTACTTC. Its protein is CASSLFPGGVQETQYF.

A remark on this clonotype: A much larger clone lies a single base off, so this may be a read error. The chain recombines TRBV28 with TRBJ1-6; D might be TRBD1 (5 bases). The germline V gene encodes CDR1 MDHEN and CDR2 SYDVKM. The CDR3 contains 12 residues. This CDR3 reads CAGSAGTSPLHF. The DNA of the CDR3 is TGTGCCGGCAGTGCAGGGACTTCACCCCTCCACTTT.

CDR3 nucleotide sequence: TGTGCCAGTAGTATAGGGGGACAGGCCCGATATGGCTACACCTTC. It codes for CASSIGGQARYGYTF. The rearrangement links TRBV19 to TRBJ1-2; 8 bases agree with TRBD1. The length of the CDR3 is 15 residues. The V gene end was trimmed by 1 base and the J gene end by 5 bases; junction bases not matched to a gene: 6. Per the germline V gene, CDR1 is LNHDA and CDR2 is SQIVND (reference sequence). The whole variable domain, remainder taken from reference TRBV19 and TRBJ1-2, is DGGITQSPKYLFRKEGQNVTLSCEQNLNHDAMYWYRQDPGQGLRLIYYSQIVNDFQKGDIAEGYSVSREKKESFPLTVTSAQKNPTAFYLCASSIGGQARYGYTFGSGTRLTVV.

This clonotype came up many times. J is TRBJ1-2 and V is TRBV7-9; the D is unclear. Trimming took 5 bases from V and 6 from J, leaving 16 bases between them. CDR3 length equals 14 residues. Germline lookup yields CDR1 SEHNR and CDR2 FQNEAQ (reference sequence). For the CDR3, the DNA is TGTGCCAGCAGCCCTACTACGGCTCAGGATGGCTACACCTTC. It codes for CASSPTTAQDGYTF.

This clonotype was recorded at least ten times. The chain is built from TRBV11-2 and TRBJ2-5; 10 bases fit TRBD1. CDR1 SGHAT and CDR2 FQNNGV come from the germline V gene. The CDR3 runs 11 residues. The V and J ends lost 4 bases and 12 bases, in that order; junction bases with no gene match: 2. The CDR3, as DNA: TGTGCCAGCAGCTCTGGGACAGGGGAGTACTTC. It encodes CASSSGTGEYF.

Worth noting for this clonotype: As the CDR3 is not closed by the conserved phenylalanine or tryptophan, this likely results from a read error. The J gene is TRBJ1-2, the V gene TRBV14, with 7 positions matching TRBD1. V dropped 1 base and J dropped 6; count of bases not matched to a gene: 8. Looked up from germline, CDR1 is SGHDN and CDR2 is FVKESK. CDR3 size: 15 residues. CDR3 amino acids: CASSQGRQGVHGYTL. The CDR3, as DNA: TGTGCCAGCAGCCAAGGCCGGCAGGGGGTGCATGGCTACACCCTC.

This clonotype was detected ten times or more. This rearrangement joins TRBV7-2 to TRBJ2-1, with D perhaps matching TRBD1 (6 bases). CDR3 length equals 17 residues. The germline CDR1 and CDR2 sequences are SGHTA and FQGNSA. V lost 5 bases and J 5 bases, leaving 22 bases between the germline ends. The CDR3 loop is CASSHRLRGQNHNEQFF. The CDR3 bases are TGTGCCAGCAGCCACCGGCTTAGAGGACAGAATCACAATGAGCAGTTCTTC.

This clonotype turned up a few times. The chain joins TRBV9 to TRBJ2-5; 9 bases map to TRBD2. The CDR3 extends over 16 amino acids. The ends lost 3 bases at V and 2 bases at J; junction bases unmatched: 8. Germline CDR1 SGDLS, CDR2 YYNGEE. The DNA for the CDR3 is TGTGCCAGCAGCGGGCTAGCGGGACAAACTCAAGAGACCCAGTACTTC. It specifies CASSGLAGQTQETQYF.

The V and J genes are TRBV7-3 and TRBJ2-5; 14 bases are shared with TRBD2. Trimming took 1 base from V and 4 from J; bases not matched to a gene: 17. CDR3 size: 21 residues. In germline, CDR1 is SGHTA, CDR2 FQGTGA. This CDR3 reads CASSLRKRTTGLAGVGETQYF. In nucleotides, the CDR3 is TGTGCCAGCAGCTTAAGAAAACGGACGACGGGACTAGCGGGAGTTGGAGAGACCCAGTACTTC. Using reference TRBV7-3 and TRBJ2-5 for the parts outside the CDR3, the full variable domain is GAGVSQTPSNKVTEKGKYVELRCDPISGHTALYWYRQSLGQGPEFLIYFQGTGAADDSGLPNDRFFAVRPEGSVSTLKIQRTERGDSAVYLCASSLRKRTTGLAGVGETQYFGPGTRLLVL.

This clonotype came up many times. J is TRBJ2-1 and V is TRBV6-1, with TRBD2 identical over 7 bases. The CDR3 covers 16 residues. CDR1 MNHNS and CDR2 SASEGT come from the germline V gene. J gave up 0 bases and V 3 bases, and 5 bases lay outside the gene matches. The CDR3 coding sequence is TGTGCCAGCAGTGACTCAAGCGGGATCTCCTACAATGAGCAGTTCTTC. It yields the protein CASSDSSGISYNEQFF.

This clonotype has just a few counts. V usage is TRBV30 and J usage is TRBJ2-1; 7 bases agree with TRBD2. Germline V gene lookup returns CDR1 GTSNPN and CDR2 SVGIG (reference sequence). V lost 5 bases, J lost 4 bases, and 11 bases stayed unmatched. The CDR3 length is 15 residues. This CDR3 is CAWLPGLTVYNEQFF. The CDR3 DNA reads as TGTGCCTGGCTTCCGGGACTAACCGTTTACAATGAGCAGTTCTTC.

The table lists this clonotype with many counts. This sequence joins TRBV5-6 and TRBJ2-2, with D possibly matching TRBD2 (7 bases). The CDR3 loop spans 15 amino acids. V gave up 2 bases and J gave up 7 bases, with 15 bases separating them. Germline V gives CDR1 SGHDT, CDR2 YYEEEE. The CDR3 region is CASSFPSGQSGELFF. CDR3 DNA sequence: TGTGCCAGCAGCTTTCCTAGCGGACAGAGCGGGGAGCTGTTTTTT.

This clonotype showed up just a few times. The chain couples TRBV5-6 to TRBJ1-1; D is uncertain. Trimming shortened V by 1 base and J by 4 bases, and 8 bases separated the two germline ends. Germline V CDR1 and CDR2: SGHDT, YYEEEE. This CDR3 has 13 residues. The CDR3 region is CASSLFSPTEAFF. DNA for the CDR3: TGTGCCAGCAGCTTGTTCAGCCCCACTGAAGCTTTCTTT.

This clonotype occurred many times. The rearrangement links TRBV7-8 to TRBJ2-1, with a tentative D call TRBD1 (5 bases). Germline-derived CDR1 and CDR2 are SGHVS and FQNEAQ. CDR3 length: 14 amino acids. Trimming removed 3 bases from V and 9 bases from J, with 15 bases in between. The DNA of the CDR3 is TGTGCCAGCAGCTTTCCCGGACAACTCCCTGAGCAGTTCTTC. Translation: CASSFPGQLPEQFF. Filled out from reference TRBV7-8 and TRBJ2-1, the complete variable domain reads GAGVSQSPRYKVAKRGQDVALRCDPISGHVSLFWYQQALGQGPEFLTYFQNEAQLDKSGLPSDRFFAERPEGSVSTLKIQRTQQEDSAVYLCASSFPGQLPEQFFGPGTRLTVL.

The sample holds many counts of this clonotype. V is TRBV7-9 and J is TRBJ2-7, with TRBD2 matching 9 bases. The CDR3 has 14 amino acids. Trimming took 8 bases from V and 5 from J; bases not matched to a gene: 10. Germline V lookup: CDR1 SEHNR, CDR2 FQNEAQ (reference sequence). In nucleotides, the CDR3 is TGTGCCAGCGTTTCTAGCGGGATAATGGACGAGCAGTACTTC. It encodes CASVSSGIMDEQYF.

This clonotype was counted at least ten times. CDR3 sequence (DNA): TGTGCCAGCAGCCAAGAAGGGCGGTCCTACGAGCAGTACTTC. As protein: CASSQEGRSYEQYF. V usage is TRBV3-1 and J usage is TRBJ2-7; D gene unclear. Germline V gives CDR1 LGHDT, CDR2 YNNKEL (reference sequence). Deletions cut 0 bases from V and 1 base from J, with 7 bases between. This CDR3 has 14 residues.